A few counts support the clone carrying this TCR beta chain. Per the germline V gene, CDR1 is SGHTA and CDR2 is FQGNSA. Trimming took 5 bases from V and 5 from J, leaving 21 bases between them. The CDR3 has 16 amino acids. Profiled with immunoSEQ multiplex PCR; TCRdb holds only in-frame clones, not every one. The table has fewer than 95,000 clones, approximately 80% seen once. This record belongs to a study of OX40 agonist ivuxolimab in advanced cancers. The chain is built from TRBV7-2 and TRBJ1-1; TRBD1 might be the D (6 bases). The sample consisted of CD4+ or CD8+ T cells sorted from blood, taken in a trial of the OX40 agonist ivuxolimab. The receptor's source is an adult with an advanced solid tumor such as melanoma, head and neck, liver or kidney cancer. The CDR3 sequence: CASSLFIVGAGTEAFF. The CDR3 nucleotides are TGTGCCAGCAGCCTATTTATCGTGGGGGCAGGGACTGAAGCTTTCTTT.